Listed below are T cell receptor beta chains from one sample, sequenced in a study of post-analysis software for immune sequencing data. One entry per CDR3 protein, called by TCRdb with MiXCR from the PCR reads. The sample yields hundreds of thousands of distinct CDR3 sequences, less than 35% seen once. Sample: blood. All receptors derive from a girl aged 5 to 17 with multiple sclerosis. CDR3s include the opening cysteine and the closing phenylalanine or tryptophan. Each record gives: J gene, D gene, V gene, clone size, CDR3 protein, CDR3 DNA. A D gene is named only where the DNA matches it firmly. Clone size is given for some rows only: seen once, a few or many times, or a class if the clone is expanded.

j_gene: TRBJ2-5; d_gene: .; v_gene: TRBV7-2; abundance: .; CDR3aa: CASSFSGAPTQYF; CDR3nt: TGTGCCAGCAGCTTCTCCGGGGCCCCGACCCAGTACTTC
j_gene: TRBJ2-4; d_gene: .; v_gene: TRBV6-2/TRBV6-3; abundance: .; CDR3aa: CASTHMLGDGAKNIQYF; CDR3nt: TGTGCCAGCACCCATATGTTGGGGGATGGAGCCAAAAACATTCAGTACTTC
j_gene: TRBJ2-7; d_gene: TRBD1; v_gene: TRBV6-5; abundance: .; CDR3aa: CASSPRAKGGRYEQYF; CDR3nt: TGTGCCAGCAGTCCAAGGGCGAAAGGGGGCCGCTACGAGCAGTACTTC
j_gene: TRBJ1-6; d_gene: .; v_gene: TRBV6-5; abundance: .; CDR3aa: CASGVGPIAPLHF; CDR3nt: TGTGCCAGCGGGGTAGGACCGATCGCACCCCTCCACTTT
j_gene: TRBJ2-5; d_gene: .; v_gene: TRBV28; abundance: once; CDR3aa: CASSPLSGAAYNEQYF; CDR3nt: TGTGCCAGCAGTCCTTTGTCGGGAGCCGCCTACAATGAGCAGTACTTC
j_gene: TRBJ2-6; d_gene: .; v_gene: TRBV27; abundance: .; CDR3aa: CASSRQGPGGANVLTF; CDR3nt: TGTGCCAGCAGTAGGCAGGGTCCAGGTGGGGCCAACGTCCTGACTTTC
j_gene: TRBJ2-5; d_gene: .; v_gene: TRBV5-1; abundance: .; CDR3aa: CASSAGLLQETQYF; CDR3nt: TGCGCCAGCAGCGCCGGGTTACTCCAAGAGACCCAGTACTTC
j_gene: TRBJ2-3; d_gene: TRBD1; v_gene: TRBV11-1; abundance: .; CDR3aa: CASSFSPGQGFPDTQYF; CDR3nt: TGTGCCAGCAGCTTCTCACCGGGACAGGGATTCCCCGATACGCAGTATTTT
j_gene: TRBJ2-1; d_gene: TRBD2; v_gene: TRBV5-1; abundance: few; CDR3aa: CASSVLAGGPRNEQFF; CDR3nt: TGCGCCAGCAGCGTCCTAGCGGGGGGCCCCAGGAATGAGCAGTTCTTC
j_gene: TRBJ2-1; d_gene: .; v_gene: TRBV20-1; abundance: .; CDR3aa: CSASTVYDEQFF; CDR3nt: TGCAGTGCGTCGACCGTATACGATGAGCAGTTCTTC
j_gene: TRBJ2-5; d_gene: .; v_gene: TRBV4-2; abundance: .; CDR3aa: CASSQGGRGHQETQYF; CDR3nt: TGTGCCAGCAGCCAAGGGGGCAGGGGACACCAAGAGACCCAGTACTTC
j_gene: TRBJ2-1; d_gene: TRBD2; v_gene: TRBV7-2; abundance: .; CDR3aa: CASSPGLAWDEQFF; CDR3nt: TGTGCCAGCAGCCCGGGACTAGCATGGGATGAGCAGTTCTTC
j_gene: TRBJ1-3; d_gene: .; v_gene: TRBV10-3; abundance: few; CDR3aa: CALSSGSGNTIYF; CDR3nt: TGTGCCCTGTCGTCTGGGTCTGGAAACACCATATATTTT
j_gene: TRBJ1-2; d_gene: .; v_gene: TRBV24-1; abundance: .; CDR3aa: CATRDSRGHGYTF; CDR3nt: TGTGCCACCAGGGATTCCCGGGGGCATGGCTACACCTTC
j_gene: TRBJ2-3; d_gene: .; v_gene: TRBV7-2; abundance: few; CDR3aa: CASTGGALPDTQYF; CDR3nt: TGTGCCAGCACCGGGGGCGCCTTACCAGATACGCAGTATTTT
j_gene: TRBJ2-5; d_gene: TRBD2; v_gene: TRBV7-9; abundance: .; CDR3aa: CASSLSGRINQETQYF; CDR3nt: TGTGCCAGCAGCCTGAGCGGGAGAATAAACCAAGAGACCCAGTACTTC
j_gene: TRBJ2-3; d_gene: .; v_gene: TRBV7-9; abundance: few; CDR3aa: CASSATGAPDTQYF; CDR3nt: TGTGCCAGCAGCGCAACGGGTGCGCCAGATACGCAGTATTTT
j_gene: TRBJ2-3; d_gene: TRBD2; v_gene: TRBV7-9; abundance: .; CDR3aa: CASSPTLAGVIDTQYF; CDR3nt: TGTGCCAGCAGCCCCACACTAGCGGGGGTAATAGATACGCAGTATTTT
j_gene: TRBJ2-5; d_gene: .; v_gene: TRBV9; abundance: .; CDR3aa: CASSPRQGSYGQYF; CDR3nt: TGTGCCAGCAGCCCGCGGCAGGGCTCCTACGGGCAGTACTTC
j_gene: TRBJ1-1; d_gene: .; v_gene: TRBV20-1; abundance: .; CDR3aa: CSARVTLDTEAFF; CDR3nt: TGCAGTGCTAGAGTTACCCTGGACACTGAAGCTTTCTTT
j_gene: TRBJ2-1; d_gene: TRBD1; v_gene: TRBV20-1; abundance: .; CDR3aa: CSARGFSRDRRYNEQFF; CDR3nt: TGCAGTGCTAGAGGGTTCTCCCGGGACAGACGCTACAATGAGCAGTTCTTC
j_gene: TRBJ1-5; d_gene: .; v_gene: TRBV20-1; abundance: few; CDR3aa: CSASNWREQPQHF; CDR3nt: TGCAGTGCTAGTAACTGGCGGGAGCAGCCCCAGCATTTT
j_gene: TRBJ1-2; d_gene: TRBD1; v_gene: TRBV13; abundance: .; CDR3aa: CASSLATFGTGGYGYTF; CDR3nt: TGTGCCAGCAGCTTAGCCACCTTCGGGACAGGGGGGTATGGCTACACCTTC
j_gene: TRBJ2-7; d_gene: .; v_gene: TRBV12-3/TRBV12-4; abundance: .; CDR3aa: CASSLGRMQKTYEQYF; CDR3nt: TGTGCCAGCAGTTTAGGCAGGATGCAAAAGACCTACGAGCAGTACTTC
j_gene: TRBJ2-3; d_gene: TRBD1; v_gene: TRBV7-6; abundance: many; CDR3aa: CASSFEGAMDTQYF; CDR3nt: TGTGCCAGCAGCTTTGAGGGGGCAATGGATACGCAGTATTTT
j_gene: TRBJ2-1; d_gene: .; v_gene: TRBV28; abundance: .; CDR3aa: CASSLSPTGLDEQFF; CDR3nt: TGTGCCAGCAGTTTATCTCCAACCGGACTCGATGAGCAGTTCTTC
j_gene: TRBJ2-7; d_gene: TRBD2; v_gene: TRBV27; abundance: .; CDR3aa: CASRVGLSFNEQYF; CDR3nt: TGTGCCAGCAGAGTGGGACTATCTTTCAATGAGCAGTACTTC
j_gene: TRBJ2-5; d_gene: .; v_gene: TRBV20-1; abundance: few; CDR3aa: CSAHRGASIQETQYF; CDR3nt: TGCAGTGCACACCGGGGCGCGTCAATCCAAGAGACCCAGTACTTC
j_gene: TRBJ2-7; d_gene: .; v_gene: TRBV7-8; abundance: .; CDR3aa: CASSLDGRYYEQYF; CDR3nt: TGTGCCAGCAGCCTAGACGGCAGGTACTACGAGCAGTACTTC
j_gene: TRBJ2-1; d_gene: TRBD1; v_gene: TRBV7-9; abundance: few; CDR3aa: CASRQDRISYNEQFF; CDR3nt: TGTGCCAGCAGACAGGACAGGATATCCTACAATGAGCAGTTCTTC
j_gene: TRBJ2-1; d_gene: TRBD2; v_gene: TRBV5-1; abundance: few; CDR3aa: CASSWGLAGVYNEQFF; CDR3nt: TGCGCCAGCAGCTGGGGACTAGCGGGAGTCTACAATGAGCAGTTCTTC
j_gene: TRBJ2-7; d_gene: .; v_gene: TRBV21-1; abundance: .; CDR3aa: CASSAHPEGTASYEQYF; CDR3nt: TGTGCCAGCAGCGCCCACCCTGAGGGGACGGCCTCCTACGAGCAGTACTTC
j_gene: TRBJ2-2; d_gene: .; v_gene: TRBV10-3; abundance: .; CDR3aa: CAISVRTTPGELFF; CDR3nt: TGTGCCATCAGTGTCCGTACCACCCCCGGGGAGCTGTTTTTT
j_gene: TRBJ1-6; d_gene: TRBD1; v_gene: TRBV27; abundance: few; CDR3aa: CASSLSLGQGTPLHF; CDR3nt: TGTGCCAGCAGTTTATCCCTGGGACAGGGAACACCCCTCCACTTT
j_gene: TRBJ2-7; d_gene: .; v_gene: TRBV7-2; abundance: .; CDR3aa: CASSPFSHEQYF; CDR3nt: TGTGCCAGCAGCCCTTTCTCCCACGAGCAGTACTTC
j_gene: TRBJ1-2; d_gene: .; v_gene: TRBV12-3/TRBV12-4; abundance: few; CDR3aa: CASRLGWNYGYTF; CDR3nt: TGTGCCAGCAGGCTGGGCTGGAACTATGGCTACACCTTC
j_gene: TRBJ2-1; d_gene: TRBD2; v_gene: TRBV7-2; abundance: few; CDR3aa: CASSRRAGGFTEQFF; CDR3nt: TGTGCCAGCAGCCGTCGGGCGGGAGGGTTCACTGAGCAGTTCTTC
j_gene: TRBJ1-2; d_gene: .; v_gene: TRBV4-3; abundance: many; CDR3aa: CASSQGLTGSYGYTF; CDR3nt: TGCGCCAGCAGCCAGGGATTGACAGGATCGTATGGCTACACCTTC
j_gene: TRBJ2-5; d_gene: .; v_gene: TRBV29-1; abundance: few; CDR3aa: CSVEGLHRGSGQTQYF; CDR3nt: TGCAGCGTTGAAGGTCTTCATCGGGGGTCAGGGCAGACCCAGTACTTC
j_gene: TRBJ2-5; d_gene: .; v_gene: TRBV20-1; abundance: many; CDR3aa: CSARDRETQYF; CDR3nt: TGCAGTGCTAGAGACCGAGAGACCCAGTACTTC
j_gene: TRBJ2-5; d_gene: TRBD2; v_gene: TRBV28; abundance: few; CDR3aa: CASSSGGVQETQYF; CDR3nt: TGTGCCAGCAGCTCCGGGGGGGTCCAAGAGACCCAGTACTTC
j_gene: TRBJ2-5; d_gene: .; v_gene: TRBV7-2; abundance: few; CDR3aa: CASSSTGSETQYF; CDR3nt: TGTGCCAGCAGCTCGACAGGTTCGGAGACCCAGTACTTC
j_gene: TRBJ1-1; d_gene: .; v_gene: TRBV29-1; abundance: many; CDR3aa: CSAALESEAFF; CDR3nt: TGCAGCGCCGCCCTGGAGTCTGAAGCTTTCTTT
j_gene: TRBJ2-7; d_gene: TRBD2; v_gene: TRBV6-1; abundance: .; CDR3aa: CASSPPSGRILFGYEQYF; CDR3nt: TGTGCCAGCAGTCCGCCCAGCGGGAGAATCCTATTCGGCTACGAGCAGTACTTC
j_gene: TRBJ2-1; d_gene: .; v_gene: TRBV20-1; abundance: few; CDR3aa: CSASEAYNEQFF; CDR3nt: TGCAGTGCTAGCGAGGCCTACAATGAGCAGTTCTTC
j_gene: TRBJ2-3; d_gene: TRBD2; v_gene: TRBV24-1; abundance: .; CDR3aa: CATCAGREVRDTQYF; CDR3nt: TGTGCCACTTGCGCAGGGCGGGAGGTTCGCGATACGCAGTATTTT
j_gene: TRBJ2-5; d_gene: TRBD1; v_gene: TRBV7-2; abundance: .; CDR3aa: CAGSPGTGGAETQYF; CDR3nt: TGTGCCGGCAGTCCCGGGACAGGGGGCGCAGAGACCCAGTACTTC
j_gene: TRBJ2-5; d_gene: TRBD1; v_gene: TRBV12-3/TRBV12-4; abundance: few; CDR3aa: CASSFVSIQGGETQYF; CDR3nt: TGTGCCAGCAGTTTTGTTTCGATACAGGGGGGCGAGACCCAGTACTTC
j_gene: TRBJ2-1; d_gene: TRBD1; v_gene: TRBV29-1; abundance: few; CDR3aa: CSGDRAGSYNEQFF; CDR3nt: TGCAGCGGGGACAGGGCTGGGAGTTACAATGAGCAGTTCTTC